One T cell receptor beta chain is described in this entry. The sample originates from a study of blood T cell repertoires in COVID-19. Background on the study: There were acute and convalescent COVID-19 samples, and they came from the United States, Italy and Spain. Nucleic acid was either cDNA or gDNA, and it came from T cells, B-cell-depleted T cells, or PBMCs.

Germline V lookup: CDR1 SGHDT, CDR2 YYEEEE. With 0 bases clipped from V and 5 bases from J, the junction kept 5 bases outside the gene matches. The CDR3 spans 16 residues. In the study's own analysis: Amplification of reference gene primers was used by the study to estimate nucleated cell counts. Profiling relied on immunoSEQ multiplex PCR, and the TCRdb table lists in-frame clones only, not all of them. D and trimming were read from the DNA, whereas the V and J calls and clone size are those reported in that table. Here the sample spans tens of thousands of clones, roughly 85% being singletons. This sequence joins TRBV5-6 and TRBJ1-6, with TRBD1 matching over 7 bases. The sequencing sample was made of peripheral blood. The origin of this receptor is a man younger than 40 with acute or convalescent COVID-19. The CDR3 protein is CASSLGQGWNNSPLHF. The CDR3 DNA sequence: TGTGCCAGCAGCTTGGGACAGGGATGGAATAATTCACCCCTCCACTTT.